A single sample gave rise to the 3 T cell receptor beta chains below, sequenced in a study of T cells after yellow fever vaccination (dated by TCRdb to between 2017 and 2020). The treatment or condition label, as the study defines it: live attenuated yellow fever vaccine strain. Libraries were constructed by 5' RACE. This sample was sequenced with an Illumina NovaSeq 6000. TCRdb redid the processing of the public reads, applying fastp at Q25 and MiXCR, and retained in-frame beta chains. Rows with a matching CDR3 protein are joined into one entry that keeps the most common DNA and genes. In this sample the table shows about 340,000 distinct CDR3 sequences, approximately 12% of which occur a single time. 3.2% of the sample is held by the ten biggest clonotypes. The sequenced sample was CD4+ T cells sorted from PBMCs, obtained 15 days after the yellow fever booster vaccination. The source of these receptors is a man younger than 35 who received the YFV17D yellow fever vaccine.

This clonotype was detected only a few times. The rearrangement uses TRBV5-1 and TRBJ2-5, with 10 bases identical to TRBD2. Germline assignment: CDR1 SGHRS and CDR2 YFSETQ. With V trimmed by 6 bases and J by 2 bases, 1 base remained unmatched. The CDR3 is made up of 13 amino acids. The CDR3 sequence: CASKTSGQETQYF. CDR3 DNA sequence: TGCGCCAGCAAGACTAGCGGGCAAGAGACCCAGTACTTC.

This clonotype was seen a handful of times. This chain uses TRBV5-4 with TRBJ2-7, with TRBD2 identical over 7 bases. Germline CDR1 reads SGHNT; CDR2 reads YYREEE (reference sequence). J gave up 0 bases and V 5 bases, and 5 bases lay outside the gene matches. The CDR3 is made up of 14 amino acids. CDR3 region: CASSRGSNSYEQYV. The CDR3 DNA follows: TGTGCCAGCAGTCGCGGGAGCAACTCCTACGAGCAGTACGTC.

This clonotype was found a few times. This chain connects TRBV12-3 or TRBV12-4 to TRBJ1-2; D is possibly TRBD1 (6 bases). The V end lost 7 bases, the J end lost 8 bases, and 20 bases lay between the germline ends. This CDR3 comprises 14 residues. This CDR3 is CASIPGRGAGGYTF. CDR3 in DNA: TGTGCCAGCATTCCCGGGCGGGGGGCTGGCGGCTACACCTTC.